Following are 27 T cell receptor beta chains from one sample sequenced in a study of hypomethylating agent response in myelodysplastic syndrome. TCRdb's copy holds only in-frame clones and misses some; the assay was immunoSEQ multiplex PCR. The data show 3,700 or so clones, approximately 78% seen once. Sequencing used bone marrow, obtained before or after starting hypomethylating agent treatment for myelodysplastic syndrome (not recorded which). The receptor set was obtained from a human donor with myelodysplastic syndrome.

J is TRBJ2-3 and V is TRBV5-1, with 8 bases lining up with TRBD1. The CDR3 has 18 amino acids. CDR1 and CDR2 from the germline V gene are SGHRS and YFSETQ. J lost 3 bases, V lost 0 bases, and 12 bases had no gene match. The CDR3 here is CASSLGGPGQAWTDTQYF. CDR3 in DNA: TGCGCCAGCAGCTTGGGGGGACCGGGACAGGCTTGGACAGATACGCAGTATTTT.

The chain has TRBV9 and TRBJ2-7; 13 positions agree with TRBD2. The CDR3 loop spans 17 amino acids. V trimming: 4 bases; J trimming: 3 bases; junction bases outside the gene matches: 10. The germline V gene has CDR1 SGDLS and CDR2 YYNGEE. The CDR3 here is CASSPTSGGDLGYEQYF. The CDR3 bases are TGTGCCAGCAGCCCCACTAGCGGGGGGGACTTAGGCTACGAGCAGTACTTC.

The chain employs TRBV5-1 and TRBJ1-1, with D perhaps matching TRBD1 (5 bases). The CDR3 contains 15 residues. Germline loops: CDR1 SGHRS, CDR2 YFSETQ. Trimming took off 4 bases at V and 1 base at J, with 14 bases between the two ends. CDR3 residues: CASSPRSRGNTEAFF. The CDR3 nucleotides are TGCGCCAGCAGCCCCCGGTCGAGGGGGAACACTGAAGCTTTCTTT.

The chain combines TRBV5-1 with TRBJ1-3, with a weak D call TRBD1 (6 bases). CDR1 SGHRS and CDR2 YFSETQ come from the germline V gene. The CDR3 is made up of 17 amino acids. The V and J ends lost 1 base and 0 bases respectively, with 14 bases between them. As DNA, the CDR3 is TGCGCCAGCAGCTTGAGCGCTCAGGGGAGCTCTGGAAACACCATATATTTT. It codes for CASSLSAQGSSGNTIYF.

The table lists this clone with a few counts. The J gene is TRBJ1-1, the V gene TRBV10-3, with D unresolved. V dropped 3 bases and J dropped 2 bases, with 16 bases sitting between them. Germline-derived CDR1 and CDR2 are ENHRY and SYGVKD. CDR3 size: 16 residues. DNA of the CDR3: TGTGCCATCAGTGAAACTCTGAGAACGGCCAACACTGAAGCTTTCTTT. Its translation is CAISETLRTANTEAFF.

In its sample, this clone was seen a few times. V is TRBV11-2 and J is TRBJ1-2; D is unclear. Germline V lookup: CDR1 SGHAT, CDR2 FQNNGV. This CDR3 has 13 amino acids. V dropped 0 bases and J dropped 4 bases, with 6 bases sitting between them. The CDR3 nucleotides are TGTGCCAGCAGCTTAGAACGGGCCTATGGCTACACCTTC. It translates to CASSLERAYGYTF.

The J gene is TRBJ1-4, the V gene TRBV6-1, with D possibly TRBD1 on 6 matching bases. Deletions cut 4 bases from V and 8 bases from J, with 20 bases between. Germline V lookup: CDR1 MNHNS, CDR2 SASEGT. CDR3 length equals 16 residues. In DNA, the CDR3 is TGTGCCAGCAGTGGAGGAGGAGGGACAAGCCGGGAAAAACTGTTTTTT. Residues: CASSGGGGTSREKLFF.

In DNA, the CDR3 is TGTGCCAGTAGTATAGTCGGGACAGACGTAAGGGCCCAGTACTTC. It encodes CASSIVGTDVRAQYF. V gene TRBV19 combines with J gene TRBJ2-5, with 7 bases lining up with TRBD1. J was trimmed by 9 bases and V by 1 base; bases with no gene match: 11. Germline values: CDR1 LNHDA, CDR2 SQIVND (reference sequence). The CDR3 extends over 15 amino acids.

On this clone: Distinct nucleotide sequences in the sample also encode this CDR3. V and J are TRBV30 and TRBJ1-1; D unclear. In germline, CDR1 is GTSNPN, CDR2 SVGIG (reference sequence). The CDR3 spans 11 residues. The V and J ends lost 3 bases and 3 bases respectively, with 5 bases between them. The CDR3 DNA is TGTGCCTGGAGGGGATACACTGAAGCTTTCTTT. Translated: CAWRGYTEAFF. Drawing the rest from reference TRBV30 and TRBJ1-1, the complete variable domain is SQTIHQWPATLVQPVGSPLSLECTVEGTSNPNLYWYRQAAGRGLQLLFYSVGIGQISSEVPQNLSASRPQDRQFILSSKKLLLSDSGFYLCAWRGYTEAFFGQGTRLTVV.

This clone has just a few counts. The chain is built from TRBV7-9 and TRBJ1-1; D is ambiguous. From germline, CDR1 is SEHNR and CDR2 FQNEAQ (reference sequence). Between the trimmed V and J ends, which lost 5 bases and 5 bases, there was a span of 6 bases. CDR3 length: 11 amino acids. In DNA, the CDR3 is TGTGCCAGCAGCCCCCTGACTGAAGCTTTCTTT. As protein: CASSPLTEAFF.

This clone was seen more than once but under ten times. The chain uses TRBV9 and TRBJ2-2, with a weak D call TRBD1 (6 bases). The CDR3 consists of 16 residues. V lost 0 bases and J lost 2, with 11 bases in between. CDR1 and CDR2 from the germline V gene are SGDLS and YYNGEE. CDR3 DNA sequence: TGTGCCAGCAGCGTAGCTCGGACAGCTAACACCGGGGAGCTGTTTTTT. It specifies CASSVARTANTGELFF.

V gene TRBV5-1 combines with J gene TRBJ2-5; D unresolved. The CDR3 covers 15 residues. With 5 bases removed from V and 2 bases from J, the gap between germline ends came to 16 bases. Germline CDR1 is SGHRS and CDR2 is YFSETQ. This CDR3 is CASRNDVGNQETQYF. The CDR3 nucleotides read TGCGCCAGCAGAAATGACGTGGGCAATCAAGAGACCCAGTACTTC.

The rearrangement joins TRBV6-6 to TRBJ2-7, with TRBD2 identical over 7 bases. V lost 5 bases and J lost 4; bases outside the gene matches: 8. Germline V lookup: CDR1 MNHNY, CDR2 SVGAGI (reference sequence). The CDR3 extends over 14 amino acids. The CDR3 reads CASSVGGSGYEQYF. The CDR3 coding sequence is TGTGCCAGCAGTGTCGGCGGGAGTGGGTACGAGCAGTACTTC.

A single count supports this clone. The chain combines TRBV10-3 with TRBJ1-2; weak D call: TRBD1 (5 bases). Germline CDR1 and CDR2: ENHRY and SYGVKD. The CDR3 contains 11 residues. Trimming took 6 bases from V and 8 from J, leaving 10 bases between them. DNA of the CDR3: TGTGCCATCAGCTTCGGGGACGGCTACACCTTC. Residues: CAISFGDGYTF.

DNA of the CDR3: TGTGCCAGCAGCTTCGGGGCGGGGAGGGATACGCAGTATTTT. As protein: CASSFGAGRDTQYF. The rearrangement uses TRBV5-4 and TRBJ2-3; tentatively, D is TRBD2 (6 bases). This CDR3 is 14 amino acids long. V lost 2 bases and J lost 6, with 13 bases in between. Germline V gene lookup returns CDR1 SGHNT and CDR2 YYREEE (reference sequence).

This clone was recorded a few times. The chain joins TRBV7-6 to TRBJ2-1; no firm D call. There are 15 residues in the CDR3. V gave up 7 bases and J gave up 3 bases, with 16 bases separating them. Germline loops: CDR1 SGHVS, CDR2 FNYEAQ. CDR3 amino acids: CASTRTDSRYNEQFF. The CDR3 nucleotides are TGTGCCAGCACCCGGACCGACTCTCGCTACAATGAGCAGTTCTTC. The full variable domain, completed using reference TRBV7-6 and TRBJ2-1, is GAGVSQSPRYKVTKRGQDVALRCDPISGHVSLYWYRQALGQGPEFLTYFNYEAQQDKSGLPNDRFSAERPEGSISTLTIQRTEQRDSAMYRCASTRTDSRYNEQFFGPGTRLTVL.

This clone was observed a single time. The rearrangement uses TRBV19 and TRBJ1-4; 8 bases fit TRBD1. V dropped 7 bases and J dropped 6; count of bases not matched to a gene: 7. The germline CDR1 and CDR2 sequences are LNHDA and SQIVND (reference sequence). CDR3 length: 14 amino acids. The CDR3 DNA is TGTGCCAGTACTCCAACAGGGGGACATGAAAAACTGTTTTTT. Residues: CASTPTGGHEKLFF.

V usage is TRBV7-2 and J usage is TRBJ1-5; 10 bases line up with TRBD1. Germline V gives CDR1 SGHTA, CDR2 FQGNSA. The CDR3 is 16 residues long. With V trimmed by 5 bases and J by 2 bases, 6 bases remained unmatched. The CDR3 here is CASSPRDRGGNQPQHF. CDR3 nucleotides: TGTGCCAGCAGCCCCCGGGACAGGGGTGGCAATCAGCCCCAGCATTTT.

The chain combines TRBV5-1 with TRBJ1-2; TRBD1 matches at 12 bases. The germline gives CDR1 SGHRS, CDR2 YFSETQ. V trimming: 0 bases; J trimming: 8 bases; junction bases outside the gene matches: 8. The CDR3 runs 16 residues. The CDR3 DNA reads TGCGCCAGCAGCTTGGTGGGACAGGGGGCCGGGAACGGCTACACCTTC. Protein: CASSLVGQGAGNGYTF.

This chain links TRBV28 with TRBJ2-7; 7 bases map to TRBD1. The germline CDR1 and CDR2 sequences are MDHEN and SYDVKM. V shed 6 bases and J 4 bases; nucleotides not matched to a gene: 18. There are 17 residues in the CDR3. CDR3 protein: CASSPRAEQGFRYEQYF. For the CDR3, the DNA is TGTGCCAGCAGCCCTAGGGCAGAACAGGGGTTTAGGTACGAGCAGTACTTC.

The V gene is TRBV7-7, the J gene TRBJ2-3; no clear D. CDR1 SSHAT and CDR2 FNYEAQ come from the germline V gene (reference sequence). V lost 5 bases and J lost 0, with 9 bases in between. This CDR3 comprises 14 residues. The CDR3 DNA is TGTGCCAGCAGCCGCCTAGGGAGCACAGATACGCAGTATTTT. Translating gives CASSRLGSTDTQYF. The whole variable domain, remainder taken from reference TRBV7-7 and TRBJ2-3, is GAGVSQSPRYKVTKRGQDVTLRCDPISSHATLYWYQQALGQGPEFLTYFNYEAQPDKSGLPSDRFSAERPEGSISTLTIQRTEQRDSAMYRCASSRLGSTDTQYFGPGTRLTVL.

The rearrangement links TRBV4-2 to TRBJ2-5, with 16 bases matching TRBD2. Per the germline V gene, CDR1 is LGHNA and CDR2 is YNFKEQ. The CDR3 consists of 24 residues. V lost 0 bases, J lost 2 bases, and 21 bases stayed unmatched. The DNA of the CDR3 is TGTGCCAGCAGCCAAGATACGGCTTCTAGGAATCCGGGACTAGCGGGGGGGTCGCAAGAGACCCAGTACTTC. Its protein product is CASSQDTASRNPGLAGGSQETQYF.

The J gene is TRBJ1-1, the V gene TRBV4-1; TRBD1 might be the D (5 bases). V dropped 0 bases and J dropped 3 bases, with 14 bases sitting between them. Germline V gives CDR1 MGHRA, CDR2 YSYEKL. This CDR3 spans 16 amino acids. The CDR3: CASSQDIRQGDTEAFF. The CDR3 bases are TGCGCCAGCAGCCAAGATATTCGGCAGGGAGACACTGAAGCTTTCTTT.

J is TRBJ1-3 and V is TRBV15; no reliable D call. The V end lost 6 bases, the J end lost 1 base, and 7 bases lay between the germline ends. The germline gives CDR1 LNHNV, CDR2 YYDKDF (reference sequence). CDR3 length: 13 residues. The CDR3 region has the DNA TGTGCCACCAGAATGCGATCTGGAAACACCATATATTTT. Protein sequence: CATRMRSGNTIYF.

The chain couples TRBV10-1 to TRBJ2-1, with TRBD1 matching over 12 bases. Germline CDR1 and CDR2: WNHNN and SYGVQD (reference sequence). The CDR3 has 17 residues. With V trimmed by 6 bases and J by 7 bases, 13 bases remained unmatched. CDR3 in amino acids: CASSPEGWDRGRNEQFF. The CDR3, as DNA: TGCGCCAGCAGCCCCGAAGGCTGGGACAGGGGGCGGAATGAGCAGTTCTTC.

CDR3 region: CSVGARLYGYTF. The CDR3 nucleotides read TGCAGCGTTGGAGCCAGGCTATACGGCTACACCTTC. The J gene is TRBJ1-2, the V gene TRBV29-1; unclear D gene. Trimming removed 4 bases from V and 8 bases from J, with 14 bases in between. This CDR3 spans 12 amino acids. In germline, CDR1 is SQVTM, CDR2 ANQGSEA.

The chain recombines TRBV28 with TRBJ2-7, with TRBD2 matching over 7 bases. CDR1 MDHEN and CDR2 SYDVKM come from the germline V gene. The J segment lost 0 bases and the V segment lost 6 bases, leaving 8 bases of the junction unmatched. The CDR3 spans 15 residues. CDR3 DNA: TGTGCCAGCAGCGTGAGCGGGACCAGCTCCTACGAGCAGTACTTC. The encoded protein is CASSVSGTSSYEQYF.